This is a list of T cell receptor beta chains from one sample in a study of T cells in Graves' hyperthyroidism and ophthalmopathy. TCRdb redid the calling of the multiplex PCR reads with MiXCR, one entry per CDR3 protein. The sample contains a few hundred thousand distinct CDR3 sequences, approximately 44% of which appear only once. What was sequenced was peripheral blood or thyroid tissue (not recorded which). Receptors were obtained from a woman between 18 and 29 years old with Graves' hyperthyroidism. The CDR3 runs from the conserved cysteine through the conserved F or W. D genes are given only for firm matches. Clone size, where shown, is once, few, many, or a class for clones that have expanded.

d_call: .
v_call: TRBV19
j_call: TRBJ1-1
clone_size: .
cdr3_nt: TGTGCCAGTAGTTTATTCAGGGGTGGCGGCACTGAAGCTTTCTTT
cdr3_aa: CASSLFRGGGTEAFF

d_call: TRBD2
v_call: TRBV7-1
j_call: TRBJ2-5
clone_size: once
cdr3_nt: TGTGCCAGCAGCTCCCGCAGACTAGCAGGAACCCAAGAGACCCAGTACTTC
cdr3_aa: CASSSRRLAGTQETQYF

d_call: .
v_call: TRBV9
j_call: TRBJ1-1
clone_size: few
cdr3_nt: TGTGCCAGCAGGCCCGGGGGAGAATCCTCCGGAGCTTTCTTT
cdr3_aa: CASRPGGESSGAFF

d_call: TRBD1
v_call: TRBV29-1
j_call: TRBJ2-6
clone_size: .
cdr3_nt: TGCAGCGTGGACAGGCTAAGCTCTGGGGCCAACGTCCTGACTTTC
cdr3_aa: CSVDRLSSGANVLTF

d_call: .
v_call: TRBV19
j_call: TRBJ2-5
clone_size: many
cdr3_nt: TGTGCCAGTAGTATAGTCAGGGGCGGAGAGACCCAGTACTTC
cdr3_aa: CASSIVRGGETQYF

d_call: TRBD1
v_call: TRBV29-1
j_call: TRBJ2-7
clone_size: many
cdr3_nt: TGCAGCGCCCGGGACAGGGTCAACGAGCAGTACTTC
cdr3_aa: CSARDRVNEQYF

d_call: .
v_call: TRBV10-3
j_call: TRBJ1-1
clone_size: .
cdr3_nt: TGTGCCATCAGCCGAAGCCTCGGGTTTTGGAGGGGGGACACTGAAGCTTTCTTT
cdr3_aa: CAISRSLGFWRGDTEAFF

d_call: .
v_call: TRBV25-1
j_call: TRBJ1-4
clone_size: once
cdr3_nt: TGTGCCAGCAGTGACCACCGGGACAATGAAAAACTGTTTTTT
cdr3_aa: CASSDHRDNEKLFF

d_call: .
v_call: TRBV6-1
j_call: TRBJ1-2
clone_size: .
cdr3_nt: TGTGCCAGCAGTGAACCTGGGGGTCATGGCCACACCTTC
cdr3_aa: CASSEPGGHGHTF

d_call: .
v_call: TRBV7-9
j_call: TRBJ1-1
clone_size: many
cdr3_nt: TGTGCCAGCAGCCGAAAGTTGAACACTGAAGCTTTCTTT
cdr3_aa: CASSRKLNTEAFF

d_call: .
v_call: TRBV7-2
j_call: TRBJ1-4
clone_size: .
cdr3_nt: TGTGCCAGCAGCCCCCCCTCCCCGATTGCTAGTGAAAAACTGTTTTTT
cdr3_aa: CASSPPSPIASEKLFF

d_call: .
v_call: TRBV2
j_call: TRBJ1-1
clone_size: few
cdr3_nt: TGTGCCAGCAGTGGGTCACCTATGAACACTGAAGCTTTCTTT
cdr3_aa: CASSGSPMNTEAFF

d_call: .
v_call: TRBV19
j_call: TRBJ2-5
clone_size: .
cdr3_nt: TGTGCCAGTAGTATCCGGACTAACCAAGAGACCCAGTACTTC
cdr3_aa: CASSIRTNQETQYF

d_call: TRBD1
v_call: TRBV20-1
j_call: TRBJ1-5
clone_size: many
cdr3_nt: TGCAGTGCTAGTCCCGGGACAGCGGACGGTCAGCCCCAGCATTTT
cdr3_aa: CSASPGTADGQPQHF

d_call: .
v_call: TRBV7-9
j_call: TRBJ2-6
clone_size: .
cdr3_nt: TGTGCCAGCAGCAACGGGGACTCTGGGGCCAACGTCCTGACTTTC
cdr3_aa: CASSNGDSGANVLTF

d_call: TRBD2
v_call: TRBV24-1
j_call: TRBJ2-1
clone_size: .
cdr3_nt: TGTGCCACCAGTGATAAAGCGGGAGGGCCCAATGAGCAGTTCTTC
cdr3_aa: CATSDKAGGPNEQFF

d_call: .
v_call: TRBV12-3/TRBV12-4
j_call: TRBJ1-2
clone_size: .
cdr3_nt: TGTGCCAGCAGTTACCGCCATTATGGCTACACCTTC
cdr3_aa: CASSYRHYGYTF

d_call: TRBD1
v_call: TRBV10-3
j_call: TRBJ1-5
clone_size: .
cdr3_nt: TGTGCCAGCAGTGAAGGACAGGGGGAAGGCAATCAGCCCCAGCATTTT
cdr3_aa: CASSEGQGEGNQPQHF

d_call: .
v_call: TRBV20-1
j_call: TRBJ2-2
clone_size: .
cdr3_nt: TGCAGTGCTAACGAGGGCACCGGGGAGCTGTTTTTT
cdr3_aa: CSANEGTGELFF

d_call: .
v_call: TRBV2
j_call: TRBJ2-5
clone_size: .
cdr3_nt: TGTGCCAGCAGTCCTACTGGAGATCAAGAGACCCAGTACTTC
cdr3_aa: CASSPTGDQETQYF

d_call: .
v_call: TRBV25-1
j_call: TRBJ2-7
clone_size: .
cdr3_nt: TGTGCCAGCAGCGACAGGACCCCCTACGAGCAGTACTTC
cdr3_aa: CASSDRTPYEQYF

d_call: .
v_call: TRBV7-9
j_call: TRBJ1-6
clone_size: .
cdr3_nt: TGTGCCAGCAGCCCCCGGGGGGCCGATGGTTCACCCCTCCACTTT
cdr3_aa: CASSPRGADGSPLHF

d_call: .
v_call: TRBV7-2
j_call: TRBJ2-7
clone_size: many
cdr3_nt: TGTGCCAGCAGCACAACTTCCTACGAGCAATACTTC
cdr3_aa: CASSTTSYEQYF

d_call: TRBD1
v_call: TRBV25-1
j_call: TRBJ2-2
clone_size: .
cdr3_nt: TGTGCCCGACAGGGGGCATGGACCGGGGAGCTGTTTTTT
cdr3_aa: CARQGAWTGELFF

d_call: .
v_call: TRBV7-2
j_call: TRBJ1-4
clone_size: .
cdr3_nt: TGTGCCAGCAGCTTGTCTGCCCAGGGAGTAGGGGAAAAACTGTTTTTT
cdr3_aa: CASSLSAQGVGEKLFF

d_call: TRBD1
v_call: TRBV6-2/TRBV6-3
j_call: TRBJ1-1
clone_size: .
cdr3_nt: TGTGCCAGCAGTTACTCGATGGACAGGGGAATCAACACTGAAGCTTTCTTT
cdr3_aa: CASSYSMDRGINTEAFF

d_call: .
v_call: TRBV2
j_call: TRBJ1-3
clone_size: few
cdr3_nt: TGTGCCAGCAGCCTCTACCCGGGAACAACGGGAAACACCATATATTTT
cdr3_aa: CASSLYPGTTGNTIYF

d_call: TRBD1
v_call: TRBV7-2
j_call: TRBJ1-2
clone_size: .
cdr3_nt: TGTGCCAGCAGCAAATCCGGCAGGGGGGGATATGGCTACACCTTC
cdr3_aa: CASSKSGRGGYGYTF

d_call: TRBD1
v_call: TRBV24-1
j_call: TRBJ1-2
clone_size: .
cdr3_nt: TGTGCCACCCCTCCTAGGACAGGGGATGACGGCTACACCTTC
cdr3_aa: CATPPRTGDDGYTF

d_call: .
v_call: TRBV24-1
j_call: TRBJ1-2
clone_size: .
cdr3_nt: TGTGCCACCAGTGATGCGGGACCCTCAGGCTACACCTTC
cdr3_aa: CATSDAGPSGYTF

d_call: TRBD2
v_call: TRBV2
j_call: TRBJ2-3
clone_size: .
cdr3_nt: TGTGCCACCACCTTGCGGGAGTTTACAGATACGCAGTATTTT
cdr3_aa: CATTLREFTDTQYF

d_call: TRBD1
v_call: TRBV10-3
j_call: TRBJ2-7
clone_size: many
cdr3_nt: TGTGCCATCAGTGAGTCACCTCCGGGACAGGGGCACGAGCAGTACTTC
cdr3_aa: CAISESPPGQGHEQYF

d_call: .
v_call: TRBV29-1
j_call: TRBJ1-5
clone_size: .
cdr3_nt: TGCAGCGCTTCCTCGACAGGACATCAGCCCCAGCATTTT
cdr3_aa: CSASSTGHQPQHF

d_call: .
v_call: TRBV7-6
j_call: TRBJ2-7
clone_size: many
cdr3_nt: TGTGCCAGCAGCTACGGCAGTCACTCCTACGAGCAGTACTTC
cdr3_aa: CASSYGSHSYEQYF

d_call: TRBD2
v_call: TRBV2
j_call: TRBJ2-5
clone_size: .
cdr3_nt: TGTGCCAGCAGCCGGGCGGGGGTCGGGGCCCAGTACTTC
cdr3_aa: CASSRAGVGAQYF

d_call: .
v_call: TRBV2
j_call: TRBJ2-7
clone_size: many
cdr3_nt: TGTGCCAGCAGCCTAAGGGACTCGACGGAGCAGTACTTC
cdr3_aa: CASSLRDSTEQYF

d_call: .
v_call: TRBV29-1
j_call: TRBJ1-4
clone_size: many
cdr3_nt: TGCAGCGCGTTGGACGGTCGTAATGAAAAACTGTTTTTT
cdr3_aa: CSALDGRNEKLFF

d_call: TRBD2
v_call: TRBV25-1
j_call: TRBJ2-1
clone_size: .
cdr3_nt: TGTGCCAGCGGGACTAGCGGGAGGAATGAGCAGTTCTTC
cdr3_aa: CASGTSGRNEQFF

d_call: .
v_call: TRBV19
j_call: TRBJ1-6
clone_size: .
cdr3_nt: TGTGCCAGTAGTATATACGCAGCTTATAATTCACCCCTCCACTTT
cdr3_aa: CASSIYAAYNSPLHF

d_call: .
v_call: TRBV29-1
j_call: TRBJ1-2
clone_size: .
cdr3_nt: TGCAGCAGTTCCGGTGGTGGCTACACCTTC
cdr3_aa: CSSSGGGYTF

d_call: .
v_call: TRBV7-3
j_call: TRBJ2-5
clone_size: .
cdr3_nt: TGTGCCAGCAGCGCCAGCAGCTTGGGCAGTGCCCAAGAGACCCAGTACTTC
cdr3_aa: CASSASSLGSAQETQYF

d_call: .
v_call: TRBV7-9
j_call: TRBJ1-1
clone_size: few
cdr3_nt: TGTGCCAGCAGCTTAAATGATTGGGCCGGCACTGAAGCTTTCTTT
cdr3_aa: CASSLNDWAGTEAFF

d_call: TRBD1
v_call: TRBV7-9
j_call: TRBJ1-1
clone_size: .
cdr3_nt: TGTGCCAGCAGCGCTGGACTCTCAGGGGGCGTTGGCACTGAAGCTTTCTTT
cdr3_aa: CASSAGLSGGVGTEAFF

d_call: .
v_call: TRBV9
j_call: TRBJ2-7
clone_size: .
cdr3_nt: TGTGCCAGCGGCCTGGGCGGAGACTACGAGCAGTACTTC
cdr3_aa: CASGLGGDYEQYF

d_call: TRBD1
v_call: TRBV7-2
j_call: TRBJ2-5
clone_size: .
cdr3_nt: TGTGCCAGCAGTCCCTGGACAGGGAATCAAGAGACCCAGTACTTC
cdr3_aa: CASSPWTGNQETQYF

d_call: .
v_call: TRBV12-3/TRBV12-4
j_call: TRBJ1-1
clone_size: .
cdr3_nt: TGTGCCAGCAGGGACAACACTGAAACTTTCTTT
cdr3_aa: CASRDNTETFF

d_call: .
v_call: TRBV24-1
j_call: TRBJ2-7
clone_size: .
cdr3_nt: TGTGCCAGCAGTGAACGCGGCAGGGGCTACGAGCAGTACTTC
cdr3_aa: CASSERGRGYEQYF

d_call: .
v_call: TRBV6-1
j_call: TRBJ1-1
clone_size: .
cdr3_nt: TGTGCCAGCATCAACCCCAACAGGAACACTGAAGCTTTCTTT
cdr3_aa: CASINPNRNTEAFF

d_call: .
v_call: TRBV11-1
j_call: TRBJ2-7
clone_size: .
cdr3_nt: TGTGCCAGCAGCTTATTTCAGGGGCTGTTCTACGAGCAGTACTTC
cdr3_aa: CASSLFQGLFYEQYF

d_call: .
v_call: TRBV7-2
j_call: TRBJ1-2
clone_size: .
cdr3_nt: TGTGCCAGCAGAGGGGGGGCCTACTATGGCTACACCTTC
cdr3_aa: CASRGGAYYGYTF

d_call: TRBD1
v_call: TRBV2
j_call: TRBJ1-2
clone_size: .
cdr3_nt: TGTGCCAGCAGTATTAATAAGGGGGCTGATTATGGCTACACCTTC
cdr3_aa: CASSINKGADYGYTF

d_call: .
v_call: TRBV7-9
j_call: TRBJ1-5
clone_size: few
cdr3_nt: TGTGCCAGCAGCTTAGAATTTGGGGGGGTGCCTGCGCCCCAGCATTTT
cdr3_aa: CASSLEFGGVPAPQHF

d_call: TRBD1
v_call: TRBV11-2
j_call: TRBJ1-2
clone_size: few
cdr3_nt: TGTGCCAGCAGGGTAACCGGGACAGCTAACTATGGCTACACCTTC
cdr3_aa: CASRVTGTANYGYTF

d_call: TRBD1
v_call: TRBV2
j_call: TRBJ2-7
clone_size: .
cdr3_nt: TGTGCCAGCAGCCCCAGGGGGCGCATACACGAGCAGTACTTC
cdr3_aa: CASSPRGRIHEQYF

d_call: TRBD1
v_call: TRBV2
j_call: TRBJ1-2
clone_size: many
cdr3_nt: TGTGCCAGCCGGAGAAACGTACAGGGGGCTAACTATGGCTACACCTTC
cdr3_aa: CASRRNVQGANYGYTF